This T cell receptor beta chain was sequenced for a study of cytomegalovirus exposure and HLA in healthy donors. Per germline, CDR1 SGDLS and CDR2 YYNGEE. The V end lost 0 bases, the J end lost 6 bases, and 9 bases lay between the germline ends. The CDR3 loop spans 13 amino acids. Despite likely unrecorded immune exposures, the donors were nominally healthy at the time of sampling. The primer mix had 60 Vbeta and 13 Jbeta primers. TCRdb's copy holds only in-frame clones and misses some; the assay was immunoSEQ multiplex PCR. The table lists around 72,000 clones, 60% to 75% of them singletons. Sequenced material: PBMCs. This TCR derives from a man in his forties in good health and CMV-seropositive. The rearrangement uses TRBV9 and TRBJ1-2; D might be TRBD1 (5 bases). The CDR3 DNA is TGTGCCAGCAGCGTAGGGCAGGGCGATGGCTACACCTTC. It specifies CASSVGQGDGYTF.